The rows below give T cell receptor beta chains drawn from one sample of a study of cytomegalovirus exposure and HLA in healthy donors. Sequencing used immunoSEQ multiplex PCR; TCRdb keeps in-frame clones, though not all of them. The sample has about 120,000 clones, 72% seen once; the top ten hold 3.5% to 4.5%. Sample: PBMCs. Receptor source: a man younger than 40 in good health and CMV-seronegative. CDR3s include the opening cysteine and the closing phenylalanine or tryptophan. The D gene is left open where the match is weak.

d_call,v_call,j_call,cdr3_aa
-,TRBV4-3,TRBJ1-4,CASSQERTEGEKLFF
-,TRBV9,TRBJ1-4,CASSATPINEKLFF
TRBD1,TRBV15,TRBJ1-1,CATSRDRGTVEAFF
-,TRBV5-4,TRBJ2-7,CASSLIGPDYEQYF
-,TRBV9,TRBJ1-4,CASSVAGRAPEKLFF
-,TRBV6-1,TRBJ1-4,CASGLGPSYEKLFF
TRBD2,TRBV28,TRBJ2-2,CASSLPGLANTGELFF
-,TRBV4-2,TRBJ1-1,CASSAPNRAINTEAFF
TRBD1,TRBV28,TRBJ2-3,CASRGQVDSQYF
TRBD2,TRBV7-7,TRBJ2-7,CASSPGLEMYEQYF
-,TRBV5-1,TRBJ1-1,CASSLTQNTEAFF
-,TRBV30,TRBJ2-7,CAYRETLLEQYF
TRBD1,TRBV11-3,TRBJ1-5,CASSVRRDRVLRSNQPQHF
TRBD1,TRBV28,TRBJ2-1,CASSLLGGEQFF
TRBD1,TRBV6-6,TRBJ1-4,CASSYGAQGFEKLFF
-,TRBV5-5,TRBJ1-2,CASSLTQGPNYGYTF
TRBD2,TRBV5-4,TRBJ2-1,CASSWTSGGADNEQFF
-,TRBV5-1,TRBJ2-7,CASSLGRDEQYF
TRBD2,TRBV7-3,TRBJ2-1,CASSLVAGVQNDEQFF
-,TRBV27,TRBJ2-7,CASSLTVTGHEQYF
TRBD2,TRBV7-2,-,CASGGGLGVSYEQYF
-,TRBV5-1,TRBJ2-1,CASSIPEANEQFF
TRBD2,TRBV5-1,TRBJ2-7,CASKAGYEQYF
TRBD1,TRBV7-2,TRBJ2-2,CASSDRGGELFF